This T cell receptor beta chain was sequenced during a study of blood T cell repertoires in COVID-19. About the study: Sites across the United States, Italy and Spain contributed samples from acute and convalescent COVID-19.

This clone showed up just a few times. TCRdb keeps only in-frame clones here, not all; method: immunoSEQ multiplex PCR. The top ten clones hold roughly 2.5% of a sample with 170,000 or so clones, about 88% of them seen once. Germline V gives CDR1 LNHDA, CDR2 SQIVND (reference sequence). The CDR3 has 14 residues. After removal of 5 bases from V and 4 bases from J, the junction contained 5 bases not matched to a gene. The receptor's source is a man aged 40-50 years with active or convalescent COVID-19. The chain uses TRBV19 and TRBJ1-2; TRBD1 aligns across 9 bases. Material: peripheral blood. This chain's CDR3 is CASSSDRGVYGYTF. The CDR3 DNA reads TGTGCCAGTAGTTCGGACAGGGGAGTCTATGGCTACACCTTC. The full variable domain, completed using reference TRBV19 and TRBJ1-2, is DGGITQSPKYLFRKEGQNVTLSCEQNLNHDAMYWYRQDPGQGLRLIYYSQIVNDFQKGDIAEGYSVSREKKESFPLTVTSAQKNPTAFYLCASSSDRGVYGYTFGSGTRLTVV.